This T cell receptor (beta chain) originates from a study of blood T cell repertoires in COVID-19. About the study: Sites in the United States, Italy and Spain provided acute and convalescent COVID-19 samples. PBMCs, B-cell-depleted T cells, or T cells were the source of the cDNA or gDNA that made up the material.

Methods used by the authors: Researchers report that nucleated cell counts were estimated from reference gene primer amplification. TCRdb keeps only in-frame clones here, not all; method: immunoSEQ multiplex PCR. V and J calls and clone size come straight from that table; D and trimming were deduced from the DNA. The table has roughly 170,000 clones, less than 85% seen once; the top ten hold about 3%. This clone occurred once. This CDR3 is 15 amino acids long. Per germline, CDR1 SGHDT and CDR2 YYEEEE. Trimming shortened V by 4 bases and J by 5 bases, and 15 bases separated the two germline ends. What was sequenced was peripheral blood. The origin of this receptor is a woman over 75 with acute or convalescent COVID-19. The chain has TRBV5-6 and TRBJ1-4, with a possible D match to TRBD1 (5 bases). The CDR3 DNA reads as TGTGCCAGCAGCGGGCGAGGGACTTCCAATGAAAAACTGTTTTTT. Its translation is CASSGRGTSNEKLFF.